One and the same sample provided the 6 T cell receptor beta chains below, sequenced in a study of T cell changes during pregnancy in multiple sclerosis. The method was immunoSEQ multiplex PCR; TCRdb's version includes in-frame clones alone and lacks a portion of them. The top ten hold almost 1.5% of the sample, which has around 71,000 clones, about 92% seen once. The sample consisted of peripheral blood, taken after pregnancy. The receptors originated from a female donor with multiple sclerosis, enrolled in a pregnancy study.

In this sample, this clone turned up once. This chain links TRBV9 with TRBJ1-5, with 7 nucleotides matching TRBD1. This CDR3 is built from 14 residues. Germline V gene data show CDR1 as SGDLS and CDR2 as YYNGEE. The V and J ends lost 0 bases and 7 bases, in that order; junction bases with no gene match: 4. CDR3 residues: CASSVEGARQPQHF. CDR3 coding DNA: TGTGCCAGCAGCGTAGAGGGGGCGCGACAGCCCCAGCATTTT.

V usage is TRBV19 and J usage is TRBJ2-5, with TRBD2 identical over 10 bases. Germline loops: CDR1 LNHDA, CDR2 SQIVND (reference sequence). The CDR3 is made up of 15 amino acids. The ends lost 4 bases at V and 3 bases at J; junction bases unmatched: 5. CDR3 sequence: CASSTLGLAEETQYF. In DNA form, the CDR3 reads TGTGCCAGTAGTACTCTCGGACTAGCGGAAGAGACCCAGTACTTC.

This clone showed up just once. V and J are TRBV7-9 and TRBJ1-1, with D possibly TRBD1 on 5 matching bases. The CDR3 is 15 amino acids. The germline CDR1 and CDR2 sequences are SEHNR and FQNEAQ (reference sequence). Trimming stripped 0 bases from V and 5 bases from J, with 13 bases between. CDR3 region: CASSLASGAKTEAFF. In DNA form, the CDR3 reads TGTGCCAGCAGCTTAGCCAGCGGGGCGAAGACTGAAGCTTTCTTT.

The V gene is TRBV7-9, the J gene TRBJ2-1; TRBD2 aligns across 10 bases. The germline gives CDR1 SEHNR, CDR2 FQNEAQ (reference sequence). The junction had 6 bases not matched to a gene; V was cut back by 5 bases and J by 2 bases. This CDR3 contains 16 residues. The CDR3 DNA sequence: TGTGCCAGCAGCGCACGGGGGACTAGCGCCTACAATGAGCAGTTCTTC. It translates to CASSARGTSAYNEQFF.

Here the CDR3 DNA reads TGCGCCAGCAGCTTTGGTACAGGGGGCTCCACTGAAGCTTTCTTT. Residues: CASSFGTGGSTEAFF. The chain employs TRBV5-1 and TRBJ1-1, with 9 bases fitting TRBD1. Germline V gene lookup returns CDR1 SGHRS and CDR2 YFSETQ. With 2 bases clipped from V and 4 bases from J, the junction kept 6 bases outside the gene matches. The CDR3 is made up of 15 amino acids.

The chain recombines TRBV5-1 with TRBJ2-4; 7 nucleotides match TRBD2. This CDR3 has 14 amino acids. Germline assignment: CDR1 SGHRS and CDR2 YFSETQ. The trim removed 7 bases at V and 5 bases at J, leaving 9 bases unmatched. This chain's CDR3 is CASSDLAGENIQYF. Written as DNA, the CDR3 is TGCGCCAGCTCGGACCTGGCGGGAGAAAACATTCAGTACTTC.